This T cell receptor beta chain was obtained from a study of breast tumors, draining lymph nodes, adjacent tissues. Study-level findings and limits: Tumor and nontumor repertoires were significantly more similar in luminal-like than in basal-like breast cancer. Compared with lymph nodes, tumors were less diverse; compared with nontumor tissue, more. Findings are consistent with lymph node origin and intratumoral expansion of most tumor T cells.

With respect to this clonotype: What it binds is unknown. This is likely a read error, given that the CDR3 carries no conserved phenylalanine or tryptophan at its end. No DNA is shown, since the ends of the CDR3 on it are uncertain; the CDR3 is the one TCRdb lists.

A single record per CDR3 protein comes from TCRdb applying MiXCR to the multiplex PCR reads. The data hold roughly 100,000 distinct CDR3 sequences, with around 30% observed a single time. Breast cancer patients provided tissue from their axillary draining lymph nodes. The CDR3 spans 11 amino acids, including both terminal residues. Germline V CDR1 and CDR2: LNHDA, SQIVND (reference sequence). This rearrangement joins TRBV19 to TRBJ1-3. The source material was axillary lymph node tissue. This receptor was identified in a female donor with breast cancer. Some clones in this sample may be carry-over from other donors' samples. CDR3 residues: CASSIGLAGFT.